Following are 28 T cell receptor beta chains from one sample sequenced in a study of blood T cell repertoires in COVID-19. This table comes from immunoSEQ multiplex PCR, and its TCRdb copy is limited to in-frame clones, with some not included. The profile shows around 100,000 clones, 87% of them singletons. The sequenced sample consisted of peripheral blood. These receptors originate from a human donor in a cohort sampled during active COVID-19.

This clone has a single count. The chain is built from TRBV28 and TRBJ1-6, with D possibly matching TRBD1 (5 bases). Looked up from germline, CDR1 is MDHEN and CDR2 is SYDVKM. V gave up 5 bases and J gave up 3 bases, with 17 bases separating them. This CDR3 is built from 17 residues. This CDR3 reads CASSASLSGHYNSPLHF. CDR3 DNA sequence: TGTGCCAGCAGTGCATCCTTGTCAGGGCACTATAATTCACCCCTCCACTTT.

V gene TRBV6-5 combines with J gene TRBJ2-5; D is ambiguous. The CDR3 contains 14 residues. Per the germline V gene, CDR1 is MNHEY and CDR2 is SVGAGI. The V end lost 0 bases, the J end lost 1 base, and 6 bases lay between the germline ends. CDR3 amino acids: CASSYSGSQETQYF. CDR3 nucleotides: TGTGCCAGCAGTTACTCGGGCAGCCAAGAGACCCAGTACTTC.

This sequence joins TRBV12-5 and TRBJ2-2; possibly TRBD1 for D (6 bases). This CDR3 contains 13 residues. Germline lookup yields CDR1 LGHNT and CDR2 FRNRAP. V was shortened by 8 bases and J by 5 bases, with 12 bases between the two germline ends. The chain's CDR3 is CASRVTGTGELFF. Written as DNA, the CDR3 is TGTGCTAGTCGGGTTACAGGGACCGGGGAGCTGTTTTTT.

This clone has only a few counts. The chain joins TRBV7-3 to TRBJ2-2; 7 nucleotides match TRBD2. V shed 2 bases, J shed 5 bases, and the junction held 8 bases outside the gene matches. The CDR3 covers 16 residues. The V gene's germline CDR1 is SGHTA and CDR2 FQGTGA. In DNA, the CDR3 is TGTGCCAGCAGCTTAGTCGGCGGGAGTATTACCGGGGAGCTGTTTTTT. It is translated as CASSLVGGSITGELFF. The full variable domain, in which reference TRBV7-3 and TRBJ2-2 provide the parts outside the CDR3, is GAGVSQTPSNKVTEKGKYVELRCDPISGHTALYWYRQSLGQGPEFLIYFQGTGAADDSGLPNDRFFAVRPEGSVSTLKIQRTERGDSAVYLCASSLVGGSITGELFFGEGSRLTVL.

The chain couples TRBV5-5 to TRBJ1-2; 7 bases align to TRBD1. Germline trimming cut 4 bases from V and 5 bases from J; bases unmatched to any gene: 8. CDR3 length: 14 residues. Germline V gene lookup returns CDR1 SGHKS and CDR2 YYEKEE (reference sequence). Here the CDR3 DNA reads TGTGCCAGCAGCCCGGACAGGAACTTATATGGCTACACCTTC. Translating gives CASSPDRNLYGYTF.

J is TRBJ1-3 and V is TRBV18, with D possibly being TRBD1 (5 bases). Trimming stripped 3 bases from V and 0 bases from J, with 12 bases between. CDR3 length: 16 residues. In germline, CDR1 is KGHSH, CDR2 LQKENI. The CDR3 reads CASSPPGGASGNTIYF. The DNA of the CDR3 is TGTGCCAGCTCACCCCCGGGAGGGGCCTCTGGAAACACCATATATTTT.

The CDR3 DNA follows: TGTGCCAGCAGCTTAGTTTTGGGGCGCGGAAGCTCCTACGAGCAGTACTTC. Encoded protein: CASSLVLGRGSSYEQYF. The V gene is TRBV7-2, the J gene TRBJ2-7, with D possibly TRBD1 on 5 matching bases. The CDR3 has 17 amino acids. Germline CDR1 is SGHTA and CDR2 is FQGNSA. V lost 1 base, J lost 0 bases, and 16 bases lay in between.

The rearrangement links TRBV6-5 to TRBJ2-7, with TRBD1 as a possible D gene (6 bases). Germline loops: CDR1 MNHEY, CDR2 SVGAGI. The V end lost 4 bases, the J end lost 0 bases, and 10 bases lay between the germline ends. The CDR3 extends over 14 amino acids. In nucleotides, the CDR3 is TGTGCCAGCAGTTCGACAGGAAGCTCCTACGAGCAGTACTTC. As protein: CASSSTGSSYEQYF.

The gene calls are TRBV19 and TRBJ2-3; 14 bases fit TRBD2. The V gene end was trimmed by 2 bases and the J gene end by 0 bases; junction bases not matched to a gene: 4. Germline loops: CDR1 LNHDA, CDR2 SQIVND (reference sequence). There are 18 residues in the CDR3. Written as DNA, the CDR3 is TGTGCCAGTAGTATACCTGGACTAGCGGGAGGAAGCACAGATACGCAGTATTTT. Translating gives CASSIPGLAGGSTDTQYF.

The V call is TRBV9, the J call TRBJ2-5, with D perhaps TRBD1 (6 bases). The CDR3 spans 13 residues. The V and J ends lost 2 bases and 5 bases respectively, with 10 bases between them. The germline CDR1 and CDR2 sequences are SGDLS and YYNGEE. DNA for the CDR3: TGTGCCAGCAGCGTGGGACATACGGAGACCCAGTACTTC. Translation gives CASSVGHTETQYF.

This sequence joins TRBV28 and TRBJ1-2; 9 bases fit TRBD1. Unmatched junction bases numbered 22, after V lost 6 bases and J lost 5 bases. Germline CDR1 is MDHEN and CDR2 is SYDVKM. CDR3 length: 19 amino acids. CDR3 DNA sequence: TGTGCCAGCAGCCCCCCGGGACAGGGAATCGGGGGTAAAGGATATGGCTACACCTTC. It encodes CASSPPGQGIGGKGYGYTF.

The chain links TRBV20-1 to TRBJ2-3; 11 positions match TRBD2. The CDR3 spans 17 residues. Trimming removed 3 bases from V and 3 bases from J; junction bases left unmatched: 11. Germline V lookup: CDR1 DFQATT, CDR2 SNEGSKA (reference sequence). CDR3 in DNA: TGCAGTGCTAGTAGGCTAGCGGGAGGAGGAAGGACAGATACGCAGTATTTT. Translated, it gives CSASRLAGGGRTDTQYF.

This chain connects TRBV28 to TRBJ2-7; TRBD1 matches 8 bases. This CDR3 has 12 residues. Germline V gene sequence: CDR1 MDHEN, CDR2 SYDVKM. V gave up 6 bases and J gave up 7 bases; unmatched junction bases: 5. The CDR3 DNA reads TGTGCCAGCAGGGGACAGGTTTGGGAGCAGTACTTC. Translated: CASRGQVWEQYF.

The CDR3: CSVAEGVNQPQHF. In nucleotides, the CDR3 is TGCAGCGTTGCAGAGGGCGTCAATCAGCCCCAGCATTTT. The chain couples TRBV29-1 to TRBJ1-5; D call uncertain. V lost 4 bases, J lost 3 bases, and 10 bases lay in between. CDR1 SQVTM and CDR2 ANQGSEA come from the germline V gene. The CDR3 sequence is 13 residues long.

The CDR3 region has the DNA TGTGCCAGCAGCTTATCCCCAAGCGGGAGCCTTTCCTACAATGAGCAGTTCTTC. Translating gives CASSLSPSGSLSYNEQFF. The chain links TRBV7-3 to TRBJ2-1, with TRBD2 identical over 8 bases. Germline trimming cut 2 bases from V and 1 base from J; bases unmatched to any gene: 10. The CDR3 runs 18 residues. Germline CDR1 reads SGHTA; CDR2 reads FQGTGA.

V usage is TRBV2 and J usage is TRBJ2-6; D gene ambiguous. This CDR3 is 12 amino acids long. V was cut by 8 bases and J by 0 bases, with 2 bases left in between. CDR1 and CDR2 from the germline V gene are SNHLY and FYNNEI. The CDR3 loop is CASHSGANVLTF. The CDR3 nucleotides are TGTGCCAGCCACTCTGGGGCCAACGTCCTGACTTTC.

The J gene is TRBJ1-4, the V gene TRBV28; TRBD1 is a possible D gene (5 bases). This CDR3 is 14 amino acids long. The V gene lost 8 bases and the J gene lost 7 bases, with 17 bases spanning the gap. Per germline, CDR1 MDHEN and CDR2 SYDVKM. CDR3 amino acids: CASALLQGGEKLFF. For the CDR3, the DNA is TGTGCCAGCGCCCTACTGCAGGGAGGTGAAAAACTGTTTTTT.

V is TRBV4-1 and J is TRBJ2-1; 11 bases match TRBD2. Germline V lookup: CDR1 MGHRA, CDR2 YSYEKL. V lost 6 bases and J lost 9; bases outside the gene matches: 13. This CDR3 spans 16 amino acids. Written as DNA, the CDR3 is TGCGCCAGCAGACAAAACCTAGCGGGAGGATATAGTGAGCAGTTCTTC. This sequence encodes CASRQNLAGGYSEQFF.

J is TRBJ1-1 and V is TRBV5-6; TRBD1 aligns across 7 bases. Germline V gene lookup returns CDR1 SGHDT and CDR2 YYEEEE. Germline trimming cut 2 bases from V and 3 bases from J; bases unmatched to any gene: 4. The CDR3 loop spans 14 amino acids. The CDR3 spells CASSLPQGYTEAFF. The CDR3 bases are TGTGCCAGCAGCTTACCACAGGGGTACACTGAAGCTTTCTTT.

CDR3 sequence reads: CASSLDSGSWNEQFF. The CDR3 nucleotides read TGTGCCAGCAGCTTAGATAGCGGGAGTTGGAATGAGCAGTTCTTC. This chain uses TRBV7-3 with TRBJ2-1; 9 bases map to TRBD2. This CDR3 has 15 residues. Germline trimming cut 2 bases from V and 7 bases from J; bases unmatched to any gene: 6. Germline CDR1 and CDR2: SGHTA and FQGTGA.

This clone has a single count. The chain employs TRBV6-5 and TRBJ1-4; 8 bases align to TRBD1. The CDR3 totals 16 residues. The germline V gene encodes CDR1 MNHEY and CDR2 SVGAGI. J lost 7 bases, V lost 0 bases, and 7 bases had no gene match. The CDR3 protein is CASSYSRTGWGEKLFF. The CDR3 DNA reads TGTGCCAGCAGTTACTCGAGGACAGGGTGGGGTGAAAAACTGTTTTTT.

The chain joins TRBV19 to TRBJ2-7; 10 nucleotides match TRBD2. The CDR3 spans 17 residues. Germline trimming cut 3 bases from V and 0 bases from J; bases unmatched to any gene: 8. Germline CDR1 reads LNHDA; CDR2 reads SQIVND (reference sequence). The CDR3 loop is CASSIDGAGGPSYEQYF. CDR3 nucleotides: TGTGCCAGTAGTATTGACGGAGCGGGAGGGCCCTCCTACGAGCAGTACTTC.

V is TRBV19 and J is TRBJ2-7, with 7 positions matching TRBD1. Germline CDR1 and CDR2: LNHDA and SQIVND (reference sequence). The junction had 7 bases not matched to a gene; V was cut back by 6 bases and J by 2 bases. The CDR3 runs 14 residues. CDR3 DNA: TGTGCCAGTAGCAACAGGGGAACTGCCTACGAGCAGTACTTC. As protein: CASSNRGTAYEQYF.

The chain employs TRBV11-2 and TRBJ2-3; TRBD2 aligns across 8 bases. The germline gives CDR1 SGHAT, CDR2 FQNNGV. CDR3 length: 14 residues. With V trimmed by 5 bases and J by 4 bases, 5 bases remained unmatched. The CDR3 reads CASSPGLAADTQYF. CDR3 in DNA: TGTGCCAGCAGCCCCGGACTAGCCGCAGATACGCAGTATTTT.

The J gene is TRBJ1-2, the V gene TRBV2; 9 bases line up with TRBD1. The CDR3 spans 13 residues. The J segment lost 7 bases and the V segment lost 1 base, leaving 1 base of the junction unmatched. In germline, CDR1 is SNHLY, CDR2 FYNNEI. The CDR3 protein is CASSEGQGGGYTF. CDR3 DNA: TGTGCCAGCAGTGAAGGACAGGGGGGTGGCTACACCTTC.

The gene calls are TRBV5-1 and TRBJ2-3; 9 nucleotides align to TRBD2. The junction had 15 bases not matched to a gene; V was cut back by 7 bases and J by 0 bases. The CDR3 is 18 residues long. Germline CDR1 and CDR2: SGHRS and YFSETQ. This CDR3 reads CASDPGSGGSSSTDTQYF. CDR3 sequence (DNA): TGCGCCAGCGACCCCGGTAGCGGGGGAAGCTCTAGCACAGATACGCAGTATTTT.

A single count supports this clone. The chain uses TRBV9 and TRBJ1-1; D not resolved. Trimming left V 0 bases short and J 1 base short, with 10 bases between. CDR3 length equals 15 residues. Germline V gene data show CDR1 as SGDLS and CDR2 as YYNGEE. DNA for the CDR3: TGTGCCAGCAGCGTAGGTGTACAGAAGAACACTGAAGCTTTCTTT. It encodes CASSVGVQKNTEAFF.

This clone showed up just once. The chain has TRBV7-9 and TRBJ2-4; 8 positions agree with TRBD2. V dropped 4 bases and J dropped 11; count of bases not matched to a gene: 7. The CDR3 length is 13 residues. The germline gives CDR1 SEHNR, CDR2 FQNEAQ (reference sequence). CDR3 protein: CASSSPTGLVQYF. The CDR3 bases are TGTGCCAGCAGCTCCCCTACGGGACTAGTTCAGTACTTC. Full variable domain (outside the CDR3, taken from reference TRBV7-9 and TRBJ2-4): DTGVSQNPRHKITKRGQNVTFRCDPISEHNRLYWYRQTLGQGPEFLTYFQNEAQLEKSRLLSDRFSAERPKGSFSTLEIQRTEQGDSAMYLCASSSPTGLVQYFGAGTRLSVL.